This T cell receptor beta chain was sequenced in a study of blood T cell repertoires in COVID-19. Study in general: The cDNA or gDNA used as material had been derived from T cells, B-cell-depleted T cells, or PBMCs.

Trimming cost V 4 bases and J 4 bases, with 16 bases left between them. The CDR3 is made up of 15 amino acids. Germline CDR1 and CDR2: SGHAT and FQNNGV. Sequenced by immunoSEQ multiplex PCR; TCRdb stores in-frame clones only, minus some. The data show approximately 330,000 clones, roughly 86% seen once. The sequenced sample was peripheral blood. This receptor was identified in a man in his thirties or forties with COVID-19, enrolled during active disease. The chain carries TRBV11-2 and TRBJ1-2, with D possibly matching TRBD1 (6 bases). The CDR3 coding sequence is TGTGCCAGCAGCTCCGGGACATCGGGGATCTATGGCTACACCTTC. Its protein product is CASSSGTSGIYGYTF.